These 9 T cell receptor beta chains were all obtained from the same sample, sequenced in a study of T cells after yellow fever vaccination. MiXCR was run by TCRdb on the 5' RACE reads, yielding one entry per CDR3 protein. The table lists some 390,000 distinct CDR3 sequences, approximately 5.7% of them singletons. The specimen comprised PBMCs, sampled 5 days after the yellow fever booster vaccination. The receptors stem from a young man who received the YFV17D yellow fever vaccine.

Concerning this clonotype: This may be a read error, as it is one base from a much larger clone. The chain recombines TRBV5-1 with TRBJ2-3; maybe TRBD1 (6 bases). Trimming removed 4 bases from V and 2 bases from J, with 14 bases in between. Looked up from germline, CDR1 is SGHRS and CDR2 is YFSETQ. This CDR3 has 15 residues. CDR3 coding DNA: TGCGCCAGCAGCCACTACCGGGACAACACAGATACGCAGTATTTT. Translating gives CASSHYRDNTDTQYF.

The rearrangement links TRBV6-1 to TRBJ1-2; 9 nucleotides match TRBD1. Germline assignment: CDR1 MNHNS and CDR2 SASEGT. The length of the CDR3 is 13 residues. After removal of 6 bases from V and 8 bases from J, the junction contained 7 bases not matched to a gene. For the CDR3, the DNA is TGTGCCAGCAGGCTTCGGGACAGGGAAGGCTACACCTTC. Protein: CASRLRDREGYTF.

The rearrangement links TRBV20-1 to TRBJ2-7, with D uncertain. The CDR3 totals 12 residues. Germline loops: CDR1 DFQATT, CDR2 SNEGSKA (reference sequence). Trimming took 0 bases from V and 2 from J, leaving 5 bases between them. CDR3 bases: TGCAGTGCTAGAGATCGAACCTACGAGCAGTACTTC. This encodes CSARDRTYEQYF.

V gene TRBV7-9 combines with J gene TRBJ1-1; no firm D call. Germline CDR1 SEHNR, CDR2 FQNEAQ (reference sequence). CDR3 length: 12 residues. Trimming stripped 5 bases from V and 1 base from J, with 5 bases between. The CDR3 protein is CASSLSNTEAFF. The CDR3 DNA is TGTGCCAGCAGCCTATCGAACACTGAAGCTTTCTTT.

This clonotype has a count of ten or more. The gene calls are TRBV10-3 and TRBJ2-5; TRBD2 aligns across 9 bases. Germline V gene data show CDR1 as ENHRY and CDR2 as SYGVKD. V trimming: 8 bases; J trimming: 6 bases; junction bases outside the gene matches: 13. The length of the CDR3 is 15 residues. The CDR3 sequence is CAIGRLAGGMKTQYF. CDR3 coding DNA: TGTGCCATCGGCCGCCTGGCGGGAGGGATGAAGACCCAGTACTTC.

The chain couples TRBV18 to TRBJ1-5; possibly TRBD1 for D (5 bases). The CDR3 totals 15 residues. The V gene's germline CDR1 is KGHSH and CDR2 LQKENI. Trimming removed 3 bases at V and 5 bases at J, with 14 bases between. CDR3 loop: CASSPNSGRDQPQHF. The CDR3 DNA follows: TGTGCCAGCTCACCCAACTCAGGGAGGGATCAGCCCCAGCATTTT.

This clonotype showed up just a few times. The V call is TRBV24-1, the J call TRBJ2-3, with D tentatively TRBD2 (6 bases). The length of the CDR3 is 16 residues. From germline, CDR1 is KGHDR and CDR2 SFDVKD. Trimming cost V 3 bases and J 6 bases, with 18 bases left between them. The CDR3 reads CATSDATSSRPDTQYF. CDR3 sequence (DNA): TGTGCCACCAGTGATGCGACTAGTTCCCGGCCGGATACGCAGTATTTT.

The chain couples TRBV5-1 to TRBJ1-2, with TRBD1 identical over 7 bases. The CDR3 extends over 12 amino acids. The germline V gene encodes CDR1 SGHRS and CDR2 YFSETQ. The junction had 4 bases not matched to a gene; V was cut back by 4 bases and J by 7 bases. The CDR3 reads CASSPGTAGYTF. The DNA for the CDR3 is TGCGCCAGCAGCCCGGGGACAGCTGGCTACACCTTC. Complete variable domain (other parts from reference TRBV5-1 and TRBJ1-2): KAGVTQTPRYLIKTRGQQVTLSCSPISGHRSVSWYQQTPGQGLQFLFEYFSETQRNKGNFPGRFSGRQFSNSRSEMNVSTLELGDSALYLCASSPGTAGYTFGSGTRLTVV.

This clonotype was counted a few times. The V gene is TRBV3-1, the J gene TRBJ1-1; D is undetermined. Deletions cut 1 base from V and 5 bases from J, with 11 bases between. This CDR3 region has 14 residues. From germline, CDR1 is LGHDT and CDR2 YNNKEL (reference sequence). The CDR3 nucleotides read TGTGCCAGCAGCCAAGGGGTCGGTGGGACTGAAGCTTTCTTT. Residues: CASSQGVGGTEAFF.